The next 13 T cell receptor beta chains were all read from a single sample in a study of blood T cells in healthy people across ages. It was with a sample-barcoded 5' primer and a J-beta primer mix that a second PCR of roughly 7 to 12 cycles was run. MiXCR was run by TCRdb on the 5' RACE reads, yielding one entry per CDR3 protein. The sample carries 1.5 million to 2 million distinct CDR3 sequences, around 40% recorded once. Sequencing input: blood. These receptors all come from a human donor in good health.

The chain has TRBV6-5 and TRBJ2-4; the D gene could be TRBD1 or TRBD2 (5 bases each). The last part of the DNA fits TRBJ2-7 better; the J call may be wrong. In germline, CDR1 is MNHEY, CDR2 SVGAGI. The length of the CDR3 is 12 residues. For the CDR3, the DNA is TGTGCCAGCCGGGACGCCCTCTACGAGCAGTACTTC. Translation gives CASRDALYEQYF.

This chain uses TRBV27 with TRBJ2-5; TRBD2 agrees at 10 bases. This CDR3 contains 16 residues. V gave up 5 bases and J gave up 0 bases; unmatched junction bases: 6. Germline CDR1 MNHEY, CDR2 SMNVEV (reference sequence). The CDR3 nucleotides read TGTGCCAGCAGTCCAATAGCGGGGGGTCACCAAGAGACCCAGTACTTC. Protein: CASSPIAGGHQETQYF.

This clonotype has a handful of counts. This chain links TRBV29-1 with TRBJ2-1, with 7 positions matching TRBD1. This CDR3 spans 16 amino acids. Per germline, CDR1 SQVTM and CDR2 ANQGSEA. Germline trimming cut 6 bases from V and 1 base from J; bases unmatched to any gene: 12. CDR3 sequence: CSVALTGQLSYNEQFF. CDR3 nucleotide sequence: TGCAGCGTCGCGCTGACGGGACAGTTATCCTACAATGAGCAGTTCTTC.

The rearrangement joins TRBV7-8 to TRBJ2-1, with TRBD1 as a possible D gene (6 bases). CDR1 and CDR2 (germline): SGHVS, FQNEAQ. The length of the CDR3 is 16 residues. With 1 base removed from V and 0 bases from J, the gap between germline ends came to 10 bases. The CDR3 region is CASSLGTGLSYNEQFF. The CDR3 DNA is TGTGCCAGCAGCTTAGGTACAGGGCTCTCCTACAATGAGCAGTTCTTC.

This clonotype was seen more than once but under ten times. The CDR3: CASSLRKNQPQHF. CDR3 sequence (DNA): TGTGCCAGCAGTTTGCGCAAGAATCAGCCCCAGCATTTT. This chain uses TRBV7-2 with TRBJ1-5; no clear D. The ends were cut back, 6 bases at V and 4 bases at J, with 10 bases in the middle. The germline gives CDR1 SGHTA, CDR2 FQGNSA. CDR3 length: 13 residues.

This rearrangement joins TRBV9 to TRBJ2-1; tentatively, D is TRBD1 (6 bases). V was clipped by 2 bases and J by 2 bases, with 11 bases between them. Germline loops: CDR1 SGDLS, CDR2 YYNGEE. The CDR3 is made up of 15 amino acids. The CDR3 region has the DNA TGTGCCAGCAGCGTTACAGGGATCCCCTACAATGAGCAGTTCTTC. Its protein product is CASSVTGIPYNEQFF.

This clonotype turned up a few times. This chain links TRBV20-1 with TRBJ1-2; the D gene is possibly TRBD1 (5 bases). Trimming stripped 0 bases from V and 2 bases from J, with 13 bases between. Germline-derived CDR1 and CDR2 are DFQATT and SNEGSKA (reference sequence). This CDR3 is built from 15 residues. CDR3 sequence reads: CSARDHKQGNYGYTF. The CDR3 DNA follows: TGCAGTGCTAGAGACCACAAGCAGGGAAACTATGGCTACACCTTC.

This clonotype was recorded only once. This may stem from a read error, because a much larger clone lies one nucleotide away. The chain has TRBV7-8 and TRBJ1-4; D call uncertain. The V end lost 3 bases, the J end lost 6 bases, and 2 bases lay between the germline ends. Per the germline V gene, CDR1 is SGHVS and CDR2 is FQNEAQ. The CDR3 has 11 amino acids. The CDR3 loop is CASSFHEKLFF. As DNA, the CDR3 is TGTGCCAGCAGCTTTCATGAAAAACTGTTTTTT. Based on the CDR3 plus reference TRBV7-8 and TRBJ1-4, the full variable domain is GAGVSQSPRYKVAKRGQDVALRCDPISGHVSLFWYQQALGQGPEFLTYFQNEAQLDKSGLPSDRFFAERPEGSVSTLKIQRTQQEDSAVYLCASSFHEKLFFGSGTQLSVL.

This clonotype was counted only a few times. The chain has TRBV7-2 and TRBJ1-1; a possible D gene is TRBD1 (5 bases). Germline V gives CDR1 SGHTA, CDR2 FQGNSA. Trimming took off 5 bases at V and 0 bases at J, with 22 bases between the two ends. The CDR3 runs to 18 residues. The CDR3 DNA reads TGTGCCAGCAGCACTCATCAGGGAAACTCCTACATGAACACTGAAGCTTTCTTT. Translation gives CASSTHQGNSYMNTEAFF.

This clonotype has only one observation. The rearrangement joins TRBV4-2 to TRBJ1-2, with a tentative D call TRBD1 (5 bases). The CDR3 is 16 amino acids. Trimming removed 4 bases at V and 4 bases at J, with 19 bases between. Germline V CDR1 and CDR2: LGHNA, YNFKEQ. The CDR3 sequence: CASSPLWSDTSYGYTF. CDR3 nucleotide sequence: TGTGCCAGCAGCCCCCTGTGGTCGGACACATCCTATGGCTACACCTTC.

The chain uses TRBV19 and TRBJ1-5; no clear D gene. This CDR3 is built from 15 residues. CDR1 is LNHDA and CDR2 is SQIVND in the germline V gene (reference sequence). Trimming stripped 6 bases from V and 0 bases from J, with 12 bases between. The CDR3 bases are TGTGCCAGTAGCCCCCTTCTTTATAGCAATCAGCCCCAGCATTTT. This codes for CASSPLLYSNQPQHF. Filled out from reference TRBV19 and TRBJ1-5, the complete variable domain reads DGGITQSPKYLFRKEGQNVTLSCEQNLNHDAMYWYRQDPGQGLRLIYYSQIVNDFQKGDIAEGYSVSREKKESFPLTVTSAQKNPTAFYLCASSPLLYSNQPQHFGDGTRLSIL.

This clonotype was counted only a few times. The rearrangement uses TRBV12-5 and TRBJ2-3; TRBD2 matches at 10 bases. The CDR3 sequence is 15 residues long. V lost 3 bases, J lost 1 base, and 1 base stayed unmatched. Germline V lookup: CDR1 LGHNT, CDR2 FRNRAP. CDR3 amino acids: CASGFGTSGTDTQYF. CDR3 in DNA: TGTGCTAGTGGTTTCGGGACTAGCGGCACAGATACGCAGTATTTT.

The J gene is TRBJ2-5, the V gene TRBV12-3 or TRBV12-4, with 11 bases identical to TRBD2. This CDR3 comprises 15 residues. V trimming: 6 bases; J trimming: 5 bases; junction bases outside the gene matches: 8. CDR3 nucleotide sequence: TGTGCCAGCAGCGTAGCGGGGGGGGCCTGGGAGACCCAGTACTTC. Translating it yields CASSVAGGAWETQYF.